A single sample gave rise to the 10 T cell receptor beta chains below, sequenced in a study of blood T cells in healthy people across ages. Primers used in a second PCR of roughly 6 to 11 cycles were a sample-barcoded 5' primer and a J-beta primer mix. A single record per CDR3 protein comes from TCRdb applying MiXCR to the 5' RACE reads. The sample has about 840,000 distinct CDR3 sequences; approximately 32% are singletons. This sample was also put to use in a study of T cells of mothers and their children.

Sequencing was done on a sample of blood. The receptors here all came from a woman aged 40 to 49 in good health.

V gene TRBV12-3 or TRBV12-4 combines with J gene TRBJ2-1; TRBD1 is a possible D gene (6 bases). V lost 7 bases and J lost 1, with 14 bases in between. This CDR3 is 15 amino acids long. DNA for the CDR3: TGTGCCAGCACCCAGGGGCAGGGGTCCTACAATGAGCAGTTCTTC. It translates to CASTQGQGSYNEQFF.

This chain uses TRBV12-3 or TRBV12-4 with TRBJ1-2; no definite D call. This CDR3 spans 14 amino acids. The V end was cut by 4 bases, the J end by 5 bases, with 14 bases between. CDR3: CASSSTLPGYGYTF. The DNA for the CDR3 is TGTGCCAGCAGTTCGACACTCCCGGGGTATGGCTACACCTTC.

The chain links TRBV2 to TRBJ1-5; 7 bases match TRBD1. This CDR3 contains 13 residues. Germline V CDR1 and CDR2: SNHLY, FYNNEI. Trimming took 6 bases from V and 4 from J; bases not matched to a gene: 3. CDR3 residues: CASRPGQNQPQHF. In DNA form, the CDR3 reads TGTGCCAGCAGACCGGGACAGAATCAGCCCCAGCATTTT.

This clonotype was detected many times. This chain joins TRBV29-1 and TRBJ2-7; TRBD2 agrees at 10 bases. The germline V gene encodes CDR1 SQVTM and CDR2 ANQGSEA. The V and J ends lost 1 base and 2 bases, in that order; junction bases with no gene match: 5. CDR3 length: 15 residues. The CDR3: CSVEVEAGGPYEQYF. The CDR3 nucleotides read TGCAGCGTTGAAGTTGAAGCGGGGGGGCCCTACGAGCAGTACTTC.

This clonotype has just a few counts. CDR3 sequence reads: CASQVSDYTETQYF. The CDR3 DNA reads TGTGCCAGCCAAGTCTCGGACTATACGGAGACCCAGTACTTC. This chain uses TRBV28 with TRBJ2-5, with D possibly being TRBD2 (6 bases). Trimming shortened V by 8 bases and J by 5 bases, and 18 bases separated the two germline ends. The germline V gene has CDR1 MDHEN and CDR2 SYDVKM. The CDR3 contains 14 residues.

The chain recombines TRBV29-1 with TRBJ1-5; D is possibly TRBD1 (5 bases). The CDR3 is 12 amino acids. CDR1 and CDR2 from the germline V gene are SQVTM and ANQGSEA. The ends were cut back, 5 bases at V and 9 bases at J, with 14 bases in the middle. In DNA form, the CDR3 reads TGCAGCGTTAATCAGGGAGGAGGGCCCCAGCATTTT. As protein: CSVNQGGGPQHF.

This clonotype was counted many times. The rearrangement uses TRBV10-3 and TRBJ1-2; weak D call: TRBD1 (5 bases). The V gene's germline CDR1 is ENHRY and CDR2 SYGVKD. V lost 4 bases and J lost 8, with 17 bases in between. This CDR3 has 14 residues. This CDR3 reads CAISVAGTLAGYTF. Written as DNA, the CDR3 is TGTGCCATCAGTGTCGCCGGGACCTTAGCCGGCTACACCTTC.

This clonotype has a handful of counts. J is TRBJ1-1 and V is TRBV5-5, with D perhaps TRBD1 (5 bases). The CDR3 is 13 residues long. Trimming shortened V by 0 bases and J by 6 bases, and 9 bases separated the two germline ends. Germline values: CDR1 SGHKS, CDR2 YYEKEE (reference sequence). CDR3 sequence (DNA): TGTGCCAGCAGCTTGGCGGGGGGGGCTGAAGCTTTCTTT. It encodes CASSLAGGAEAFF.

CDR3 DNA: TGTGCCAGCAGTCTTAATATCCCGAACACTGAAGCTTTCTTT. This translates into CASSLNIPNTEAFF. The chain combines TRBV28 with TRBJ1-1; D gene ambiguous. Trimming stripped 5 bases from V and 1 base from J, with 11 bases between. From germline, CDR1 is MDHEN and CDR2 SYDVKM. The CDR3 has 14 residues.

This clonotype was detected ten times or more. The genes are TRBV5-1 and TRBJ2-7; D assignment may be TRBD1 or TRBD2 (5 bases each). The germline CDR1 and CDR2 sequences are SGHRS and YFSETQ. Trimming took off 2 bases at V and 5 bases at J, with 11 bases between the two ends. The CDR3 contains 13 residues. Written as DNA, the CDR3 is TGCGCCAGCAGCTTCGGCAGGGAGAACGAGCAGTACTTC. Protein: CASSFGRENEQYF.